A single sample is the source of the 14 T cell receptor beta chains below, sequenced in a study of blood T cells in healthy people across ages. The use of a sample-barcoded 5' primer and a J-beta primer mix characterized a second PCR of 7 to 11 cycles. TCRdb analysed the 5' RACE reads with MiXCR anew, one entry per CDR3 protein. The sample comprises more than 650,000 distinct CDR3 sequences, roughly 20% of which are singletons, and 22% rests with the top ten. Sequenced: blood. Source of these receptors: a man in his 70s in good health.

This clonotype was seen only a few times. The chain links TRBV6-2 or TRBV6-3 to TRBJ2-1; D gene uncertain. The CDR3 runs to 17 residues. Germline loops: CDR1 MNHEY, CDR2 SVGEGT. V dropped 7 bases and J dropped 2 bases, with 21 bases sitting between them. CDR3: CASTEIGRTGTYNEQFF. The CDR3 region has the DNA TGTGCCAGCACCGAAATCGGACGCACCGGAACCTACAATGAGCAGTTCTTC.

This clonotype turned up a few times. The chain has TRBV12-3 or TRBV12-4 and TRBJ2-1, with 8 bases identical to TRBD2. The end of the DNA fits TRBJ2-7 better, so the J call may be wrong. The CDR3 is 13 residues long. The CDR3 loop reads CASSRAGVGEQYV. The CDR3 nucleotides are TGTGCCAGCAGTCGAGCGGGAGTCGGCGAGCAGTACGTC.

The chain has TRBV7-9 and TRBJ1-4; possibly TRBD1 for D (5 bases). Germline V gene sequence: CDR1 SEHNR, CDR2 FQNEAQ (reference sequence). The CDR3 has 14 amino acids. V was trimmed by 3 bases and J by 4 bases, leaving 9 bases between them. The CDR3 sequence: CASSLDIHNEKLFF. The CDR3 DNA reads TGTGCCAGCAGCTTGGACATTCATAATGAAAAACTGTTTTTT.

The chain has TRBV12-3 or TRBV12-4 and TRBJ2-7; 11 nucleotides line up with TRBD1. The CDR3 extends over 14 amino acids. V shed 0 bases, J shed 12 bases, and the junction held 7 bases outside the gene matches. In nucleotides, the CDR3 is TGTGCCAGCAGTTTAGCGTCAGGGACAGGGGGATTGTACTTC. It is translated as CASSLASGTGGLYF.

This clonotype was counted between two and nine times. V and J are TRBV30 and TRBJ1-2, with D maybe TRBD1 (6 bases). The CDR3 is 14 residues long. CDR1 is GTSNPN, CDR2 SVGIG, per germline (reference sequence). V dropped 2 bases and J dropped 4 bases, with 14 bases sitting between them. Here the CDR3 DNA reads TGTGCCTGGAGTTTGAGTAAGGGGGGCTATGGCTACACCTTC. Its protein product is CAWSLSKGGYGYTF.

This clonotype was observed a few times. J is TRBJ2-3 and V is TRBV14; 11 bases are shared with TRBD2. The trim removed 5 bases at V and 8 bases at J, leaving 15 bases unmatched. In germline, CDR1 is SGHDN, CDR2 FVKESK. The length of the CDR3 is 17 residues. CDR3 region: CASSFTLAGGPQGTQYF. In DNA form, the CDR3 reads TGTGCCAGCAGCTTTACTCTAGCGGGAGGCCCGCAGGGTACGCAGTATTTT.

This chain joins TRBV12-3 or TRBV12-4 and TRBJ2-5; 7 nucleotides line up with TRBD1. The tail of the sequence fits TRBJ2-7 better, so the J call may be wrong. The CDR3 loop spans 14 amino acids. CDR3 protein: CASSFSEGASEQYF. CDR3 DNA: TGTGCCAGCAGTTTTAGCGAGGGGGCCTCCGAGCAGTACTTC.

V and J are TRBV14 and TRBJ2-1; TRBD1 or TRBD2 may be the D gene (5 bases each). The CDR3 has 17 residues. Trimming took 0 bases from V and 0 from J, leaving 12 bases between them. Germline values: CDR1 SGHDN, CDR2 FVKESK. In nucleotides, the CDR3 is TGTGCCAGCAGCCAAGAGGCCCTCGGGGCCTCCTACAATGAGCAGTTCTTC. This codes for CASSQEALGASYNEQFF.

V is TRBV24-1 and J is TRBJ2-3; no clear D gene. Germline loops: CDR1 KGHDR, CDR2 SFDVKD. The CDR3 totals 16 residues. Trimming shortened V by 1 base and J by 0 bases, and 10 bases separated the two germline ends. The CDR3 bases are TGTGCCACCAGTGATTTTGGGCGTGCTAGCACAGATACGCAGTATTTT. Translated: CATSDFGRASTDTQYF.

This clonotype was recorded a few times. V usage is TRBV11-2 and J usage is TRBJ1-1; no reliable D call. This CDR3 contains 11 residues. V was shortened by 2 bases and J by 11 bases, with 9 bases between the two germline ends. The germline CDR1 and CDR2 sequences are SGHAT and FQNNGV. CDR3: CASSLRYEAFF. The DNA for the CDR3 is TGTGCCAGCAGCTTACGGTATGAGGCTTTCTTT. Full variable domain (missing parts from reference TRBV11-2 and TRBJ1-1): EAGVAQSPRYKIIEKRQSVAFWCNPISGHATLYWYQQILGQGPKLLIQFQNNGVVDDSQLPKDRFSAERLKGVDSTLKIQPAKLEDSAVYLCASSLRYEAFFGQGTRLTVV.

This rearrangement joins TRBV5-1 to TRBJ2-7, with D possibly being TRBD1 or TRBD2 (5 bases each). The CDR3 spans 14 residues. V shed 8 bases and J shed 0 bases, with 15 bases lying between them. Looked up from germline, CDR1 is SGHRS and CDR2 is YFSETQ. This chain's CDR3 is CARGPGTASYEQYF. The CDR3 coding sequence is TGCGCCAGGGGCCCTGGGACGGCCTCCTACGAGCAGTACTTC.

This rearrangement joins TRBV6-2 or TRBV6-3 to TRBJ2-7; a possible D gene is TRBD1 (6 bases). The CDR3 sequence is 13 residues long. V lost 7 bases, J lost 3 bases, and 13 bases lay in between. Germline V gene lookup returns CDR1 MNHEY and CDR2 SVGEGT. The CDR3 region is CASNPDRSYEQYV. The DNA for the CDR3 is TGTGCCAGCAACCCGGACAGAAGCTACGAGCAGTACGTC.

The chain employs TRBV12-3 or TRBV12-4 and TRBJ2-4, with D unresolved. The CDR3 sequence is 14 residues long. Between the trimmed V and J ends, which lost 4 bases and 8 bases, there was a span of 15 bases. As DNA, the CDR3 is TGTGCCAGCAGTTGGGCCTTGAGTGTGGACATTCAGTACTTC. This codes for CASSWALSVDIQYF.

This clonotype has a handful of counts. J is TRBJ2-5 and V is TRBV4-3; possibly TRBD1 for D (6 bases). The V and J ends lost 4 bases and 1 base respectively, with 19 bases between them. Germline values: CDR1 LGHNA, CDR2 YSLEER. This CDR3 is built from 17 residues. The CDR3 DNA is TGCGCCAGCAGCCCTTGGGACACTCGGTACCCCCAAGAGACCCAGTACTTC. Protein product: CASSPWDTRYPQETQYF.